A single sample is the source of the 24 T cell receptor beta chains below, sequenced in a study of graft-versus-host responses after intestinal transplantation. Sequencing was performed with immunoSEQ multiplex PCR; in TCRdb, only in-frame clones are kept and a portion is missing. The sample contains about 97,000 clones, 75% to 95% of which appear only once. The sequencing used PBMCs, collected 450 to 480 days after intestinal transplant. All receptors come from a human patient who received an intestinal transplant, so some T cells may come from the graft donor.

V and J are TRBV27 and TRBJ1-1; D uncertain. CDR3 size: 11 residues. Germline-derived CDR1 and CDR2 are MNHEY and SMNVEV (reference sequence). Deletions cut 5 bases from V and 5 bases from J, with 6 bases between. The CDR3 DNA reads TGTGCCAGCAGTACTGGGACTGAAGCTTTCTTT. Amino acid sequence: CASSTGTEAFF.

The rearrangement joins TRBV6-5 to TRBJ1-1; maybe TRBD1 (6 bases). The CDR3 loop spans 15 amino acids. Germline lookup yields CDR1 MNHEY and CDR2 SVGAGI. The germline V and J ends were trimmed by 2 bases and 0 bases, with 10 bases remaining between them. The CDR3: CASSYGGALNTEAFF. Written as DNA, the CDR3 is TGTGCCAGCAGTTACGGGGGGGCCCTGAACACTGAAGCTTTCTTT.

CDR3 loop: CASLGSPRFHGYTF. The CDR3 DNA reads TGTGCCAGCTTAGGGTCTCCCAGGTTCCACGGCTACACCTTC. The chain carries TRBV2 and TRBJ1-2; D is unclear. The V end was cut by 8 bases, the J end by 8 bases, with 21 bases between. Germline V lookup: CDR1 SNHLY, CDR2 FYNNEI. The CDR3 totals 14 residues. Full variable domain (outside the CDR3, taken from reference TRBV2 and TRBJ1-2): EPEVTQTPSHQVTQMGQEVILRCVPISNHLYFYWYRQILGQKVEFLVSFYNNEISEKSEIFDDQFSVERPDGSNFTLKIRSTKLEDSAMYFCASLGSPRFHGYTFGSGTRLTVV.

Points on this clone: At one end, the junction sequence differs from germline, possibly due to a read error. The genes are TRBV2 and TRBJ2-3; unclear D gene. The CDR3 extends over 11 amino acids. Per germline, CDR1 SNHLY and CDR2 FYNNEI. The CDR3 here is CASSEELVQNF. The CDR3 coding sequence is TGTGCCAGCAGTGAAGAATTGGTACAAAATTTT. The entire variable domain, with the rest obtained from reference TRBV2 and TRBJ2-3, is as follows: EPEVTQTPSHQVTQMGQEVILRCVPISNHLYFYWYRQILGQKVEFLVSFYNNEISEKSEIFDDQFSVERPDGSNFTLKIRSTKLEDSAMYFCASSEELVQNFGPGTRLTVL.

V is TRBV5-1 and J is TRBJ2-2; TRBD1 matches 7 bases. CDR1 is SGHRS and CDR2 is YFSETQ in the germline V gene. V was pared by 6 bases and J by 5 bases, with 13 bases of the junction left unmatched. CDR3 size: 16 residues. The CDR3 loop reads CASTDRAHLGTGELFF. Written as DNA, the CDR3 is TGCGCCAGCACCGACAGGGCCCACCTCGGGACCGGGGAGCTGTTTTTT.

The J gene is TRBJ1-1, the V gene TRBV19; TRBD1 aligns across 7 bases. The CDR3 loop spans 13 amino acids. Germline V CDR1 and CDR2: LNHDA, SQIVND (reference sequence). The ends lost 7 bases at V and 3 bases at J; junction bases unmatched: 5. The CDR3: CASKGDSHTEAFF. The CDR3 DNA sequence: TGTGCCAGTAAGGGGGACAGCCACACTGAAGCTTTCTTT.

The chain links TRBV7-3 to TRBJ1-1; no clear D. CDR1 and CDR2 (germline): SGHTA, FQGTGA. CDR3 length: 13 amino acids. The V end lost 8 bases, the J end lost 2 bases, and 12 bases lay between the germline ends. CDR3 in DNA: TGTGCCAGCGCAAAACGGGAAAACACTGAAGCTTTCTTT. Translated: CASAKRENTEAFF.

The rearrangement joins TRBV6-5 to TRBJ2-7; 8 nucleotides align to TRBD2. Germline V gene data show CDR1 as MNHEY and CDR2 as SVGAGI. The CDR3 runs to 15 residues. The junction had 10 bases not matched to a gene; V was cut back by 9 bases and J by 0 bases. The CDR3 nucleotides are TGTGCCAGGGTAAAGAGGGGGACTAGCTCCTACGAGCAGTACTTC. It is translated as CARVKRGTSSYEQYF.

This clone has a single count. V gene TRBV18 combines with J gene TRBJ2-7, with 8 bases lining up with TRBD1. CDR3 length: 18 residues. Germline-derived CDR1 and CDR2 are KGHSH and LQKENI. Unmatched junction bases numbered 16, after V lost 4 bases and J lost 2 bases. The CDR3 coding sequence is TGTGCCAGCTCACTGAACAGGGGGGATACAAAATCCCCCTACGAGCAGTACTTC. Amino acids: CASSLNRGDTKSPYEQYF.

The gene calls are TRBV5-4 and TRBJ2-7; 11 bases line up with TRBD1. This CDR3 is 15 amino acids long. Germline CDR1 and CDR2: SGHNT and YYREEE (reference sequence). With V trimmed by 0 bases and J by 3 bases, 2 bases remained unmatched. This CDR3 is CASSLAGQGDYEQYF. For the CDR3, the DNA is TGTGCCAGCAGCTTGGCGGGACAGGGGGACTACGAGCAGTACTTC.

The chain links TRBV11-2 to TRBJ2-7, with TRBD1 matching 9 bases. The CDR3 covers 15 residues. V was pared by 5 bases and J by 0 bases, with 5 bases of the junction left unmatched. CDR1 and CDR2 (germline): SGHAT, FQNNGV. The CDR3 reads CASSPDRGGSYEQYF. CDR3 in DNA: TGTGCCAGCAGCCCAGACAGGGGGGGCTCCTACGAGCAGTACTTC.

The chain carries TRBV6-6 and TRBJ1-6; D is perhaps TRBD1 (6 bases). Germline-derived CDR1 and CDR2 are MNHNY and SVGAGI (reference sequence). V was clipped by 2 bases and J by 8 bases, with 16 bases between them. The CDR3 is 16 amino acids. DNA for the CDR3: TGTGCCAGCAGTTACGGACAGCCCAAGGTTGATTCACCCCTCCACTTT. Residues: CASSYGQPKVDSPLHF.

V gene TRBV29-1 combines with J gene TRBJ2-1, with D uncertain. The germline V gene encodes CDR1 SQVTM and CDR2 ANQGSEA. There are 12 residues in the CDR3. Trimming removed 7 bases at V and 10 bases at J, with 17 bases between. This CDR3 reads CSAEDSPQEQFF. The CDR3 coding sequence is TGCAGCGCCGAAGACTCCCCGCAGGAGCAGTTCTTC.

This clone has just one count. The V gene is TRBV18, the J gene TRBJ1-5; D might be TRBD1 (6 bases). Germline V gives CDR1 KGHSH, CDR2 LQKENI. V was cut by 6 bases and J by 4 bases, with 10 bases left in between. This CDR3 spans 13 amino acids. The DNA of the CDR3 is TGTGCCAGCTCGCCGGGGGCTAATCAGCCCCAGCATTTT. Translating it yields CASSPGANQPQHF.

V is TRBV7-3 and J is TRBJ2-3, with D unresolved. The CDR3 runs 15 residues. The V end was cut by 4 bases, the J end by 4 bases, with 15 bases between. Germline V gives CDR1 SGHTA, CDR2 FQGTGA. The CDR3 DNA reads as TGTGCCAGCAGCTCGTCCTATGGGCCCGCAGATACGCAGTATTTT. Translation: CASSSSYGPADTQYF.

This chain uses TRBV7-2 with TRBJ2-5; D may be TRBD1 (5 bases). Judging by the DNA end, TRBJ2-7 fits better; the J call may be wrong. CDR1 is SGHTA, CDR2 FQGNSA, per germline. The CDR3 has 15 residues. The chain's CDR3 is CASSLGVAGWYEQYF. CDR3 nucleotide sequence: TGTGCCAGCAGCTTAGGGGTGGCAGGGTGGTACGAGCAGTACTTC.

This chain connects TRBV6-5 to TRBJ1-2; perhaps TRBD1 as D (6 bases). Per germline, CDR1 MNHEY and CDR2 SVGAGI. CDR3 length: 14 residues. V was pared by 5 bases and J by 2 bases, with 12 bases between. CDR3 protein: CASSPGGGNYGYTF. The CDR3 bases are TGTGCCAGCAGTCCGGGAGGGGGAAACTATGGCTACACCTTC.

The CDR3 protein is CASSDDAVGSFF. The CDR3, as DNA: TGTGCCAGCAGTGACGATGCGGTCGGTTCTTTCTTT. The chain has TRBV2 and TRBJ1-1; D unclear. Germline V gene data show CDR1 as SNHLY and CDR2 as FYNNEI. Trimming took 3 bases from V and 12 from J, leaving 14 bases between them. The CDR3 extends over 12 amino acids.

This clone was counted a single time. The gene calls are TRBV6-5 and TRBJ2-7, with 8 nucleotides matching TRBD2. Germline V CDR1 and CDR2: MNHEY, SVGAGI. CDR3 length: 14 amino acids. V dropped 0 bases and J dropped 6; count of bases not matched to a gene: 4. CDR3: CASSYSAGGGEQYF. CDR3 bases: TGTGCCAGCAGTTACTCGGCGGGGGGTGGCGAGCAGTACTTC.

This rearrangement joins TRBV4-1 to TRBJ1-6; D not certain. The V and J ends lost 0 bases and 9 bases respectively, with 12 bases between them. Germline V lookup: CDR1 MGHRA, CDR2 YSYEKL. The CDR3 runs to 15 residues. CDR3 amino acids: CASSQEDLPGSPLHF. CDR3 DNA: TGCGCCAGCAGCCAAGAAGACCTCCCGGGTTCACCCCTCCACTTT.

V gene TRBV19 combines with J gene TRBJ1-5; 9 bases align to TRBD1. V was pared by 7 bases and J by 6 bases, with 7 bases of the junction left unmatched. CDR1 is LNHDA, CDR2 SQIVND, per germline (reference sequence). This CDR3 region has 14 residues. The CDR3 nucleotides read TGTGCCAGTAACAACAGGGGGCAGACTCAGCCCCAGCATTTT. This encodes CASNNRGQTQPQHF.

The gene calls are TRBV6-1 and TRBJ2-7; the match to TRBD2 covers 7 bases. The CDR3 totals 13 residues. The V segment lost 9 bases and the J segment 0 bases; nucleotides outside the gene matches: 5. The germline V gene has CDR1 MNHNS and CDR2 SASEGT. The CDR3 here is CASEGGPSYEQYF. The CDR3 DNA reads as TGTGCCAGTGAGGGAGGGCCCTCCTACGAGCAGTACTTC.

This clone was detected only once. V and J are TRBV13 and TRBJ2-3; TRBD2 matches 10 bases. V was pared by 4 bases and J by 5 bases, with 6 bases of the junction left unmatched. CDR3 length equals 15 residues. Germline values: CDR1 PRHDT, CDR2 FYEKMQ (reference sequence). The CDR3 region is CASSSAGGQGDTQYF. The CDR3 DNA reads TGTGCCAGCAGCTCAGCGGGGGGGCAGGGAGATACGCAGTATTTT.

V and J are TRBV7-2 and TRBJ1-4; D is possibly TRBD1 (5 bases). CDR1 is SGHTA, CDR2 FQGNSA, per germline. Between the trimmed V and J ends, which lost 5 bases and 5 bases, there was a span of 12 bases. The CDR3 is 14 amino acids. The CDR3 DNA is TGTGCCAGCAGCCTCCGACAGATGAATGAAAAACTGTTTTTT. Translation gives CASSLRQMNEKLFF.